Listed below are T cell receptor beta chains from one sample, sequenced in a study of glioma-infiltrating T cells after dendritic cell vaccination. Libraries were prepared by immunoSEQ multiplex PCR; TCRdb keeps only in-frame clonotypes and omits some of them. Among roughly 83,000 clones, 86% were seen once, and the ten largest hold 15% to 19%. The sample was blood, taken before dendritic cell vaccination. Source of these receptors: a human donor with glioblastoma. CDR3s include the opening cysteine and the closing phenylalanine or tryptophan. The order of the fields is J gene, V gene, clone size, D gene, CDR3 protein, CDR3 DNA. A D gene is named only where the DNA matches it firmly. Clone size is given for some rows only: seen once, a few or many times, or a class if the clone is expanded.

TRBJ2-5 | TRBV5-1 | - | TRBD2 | CASSLTAGQETQYF | TGCGCCAGCAGCTTGACAGCGGGGCAAGAGACCCAGTACTTC
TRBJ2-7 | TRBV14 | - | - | CASSQGGLYDSYEQYF | TGTGCCAGCAGCCAGGGGGGGCTGTACGATTCCTACGAGCAGTACTTC
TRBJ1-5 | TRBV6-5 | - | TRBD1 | CASGPDRVNQPQHF | TGTGCCAGCGGACCGGACAGGGTCAATCAGCCCCAGCATTTT
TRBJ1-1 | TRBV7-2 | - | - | CASSPRRLNTEAFF | TGTGCCAGCAGCCCGAGGCGTTTGAACACTGAAGCTTTCTTT
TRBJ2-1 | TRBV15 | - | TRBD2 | CATSLDLPGLAIGEQFF | TGTGCCACCAGCCTGGATTTACCGGGACTAGCAATCGGTGAGCAGTTCTTC
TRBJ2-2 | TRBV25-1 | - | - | CASRGHTNTGELFF | TGTGCCAGCAGAGGACATACAAACACCGGGGAGCTGTTTTTT
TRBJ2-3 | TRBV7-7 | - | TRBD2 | CASSPGLAGPGTQYF | TGTGCCAGCAGCCCGGGACTAGCGGGGCCGGGTACGCAGTATTTT
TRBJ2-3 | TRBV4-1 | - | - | CASSQDGSPSTDTQYF | TGCGCCAGCAGCCAAGACGGGAGCCCTAGCACAGATACGCAGTATTTT
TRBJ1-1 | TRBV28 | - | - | CAKSGSRTNMNTEAFF | TGTGCCAAAAGCGGGAGCAGAACCAACATGAACACTGAAGCTTTCTTT
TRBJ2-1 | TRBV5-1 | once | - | CASSFDGGFFSPPNLNEQFF | TGCGCCAGCAGCTTCGATGGCGGCTTCTTCTCCCCTCCGAACCTCAATGAGCAGTTCTTC
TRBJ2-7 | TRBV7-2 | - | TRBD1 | CASSPLTGDGVQYF | TGTGCCAGCAGCCCGCTGACAGGGGACGGCGTGCAGTACTTC
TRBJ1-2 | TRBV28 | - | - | CASSLRQNYGYTF | TGTGCCAGCAGTTTGCGACAGAACTATGGCTACACCTTC
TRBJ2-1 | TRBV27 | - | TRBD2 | CASIDLAGSSYNEQFF | TGTGCCAGCATTGATTTAGCGGGAAGCTCCTACAATGAGCAGTTCTTC
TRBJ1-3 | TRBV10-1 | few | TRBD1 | CASNRTDRWSSGNTIYF | TGCGCCAGCAATAGAACGGACAGGTGGAGCTCTGGAAACACCATATATTTT
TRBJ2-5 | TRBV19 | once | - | CASSIRNQETQYF | TGTGCCAGTAGTATCAGGAACCAAGAGACCCAGTACTTC
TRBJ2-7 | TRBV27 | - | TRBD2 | CASSFREVAGASYEQYF | TGTGCCAGCAGTTTCCGTGAGGTAGCGGGAGCTTCCTACGAGCAGTACTTC
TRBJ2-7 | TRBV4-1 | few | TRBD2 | CASSQATSGDEQYF | TGCGCCAGCAGCCAAGCGACTAGCGGCGACGAGCAGTACTTC
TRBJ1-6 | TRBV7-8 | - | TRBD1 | CASSLDRGGSPLHF | TGTGCCAGCAGCTTAGACAGGGGTGGATCACCCCTCCACTTT
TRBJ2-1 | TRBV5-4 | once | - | CASSTNPGTYNEQFF | TGTGCCAGCAGCACCAACCCCGGGACTTACAATGAGCAGTTCTTC
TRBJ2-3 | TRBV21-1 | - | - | CASSRAGQGAPGDTDTQYF | TGTGCCAGCAGCAGGGCGGGACAGGGGGCACCTGGGGACACAGATACGCAGTATTTT
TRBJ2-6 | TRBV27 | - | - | CASSSTGANVLTF | TGTGCCAGCAGTTCTACCGGGGCCAACGTCCTGACTTTC
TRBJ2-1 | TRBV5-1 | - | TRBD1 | CASSLWGQVTAEQFF | TGCGCCAGCAGCCTTTGGGGACAGGTAACAGCTGAGCAGTTCTTC
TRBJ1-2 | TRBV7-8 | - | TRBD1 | CASSRRTGGAGYGYTF | TGTGCCAGCAGCCGCAGGACAGGGGGCGCGGGGTATGGCTACACCTTC
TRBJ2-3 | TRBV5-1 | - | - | CASSPKGGADTQYF | TGCGCCAGCAGCCCGAAAGGGGGGGCAGATACGCAGTATTTT
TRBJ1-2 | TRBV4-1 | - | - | CASSQGWGGDYGYTF | TGCGCCAGCAGCCAAGGATGGGGGGGAGACTATGGCTACACCTTC
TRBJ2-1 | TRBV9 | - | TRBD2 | CASSVATGRPRRGGDEQFF | TGTGCCAGCAGCGTAGCTACGGGGAGACCTAGGCGGGGAGGGGATGAGCAGTTCTTC
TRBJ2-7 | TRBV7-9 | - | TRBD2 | CASSSTSGGYEQYF | TGTGCCAGCAGCTCGACTAGCGGGGGCTACGAGCAGTACTTC
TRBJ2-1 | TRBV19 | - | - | CASSDQLAGNEQFF | TGTGCCAGTAGTGATCAACTTGCGGGGAATGAGCAGTTCTTC
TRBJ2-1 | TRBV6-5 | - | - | CASTDGGGGYNEQFF | TGTGCCAGCACCGACGGGGGTGGCGGCTACAATGAGCAGTTCTTC
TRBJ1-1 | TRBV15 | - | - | CATSGDTNTEAFF | TGTGCCACCAGCGGGGACACGAACACTGAAGCTTTCTTT
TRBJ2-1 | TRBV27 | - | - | CASSLGPYSSYNEQFF | TGTGCCAGCAGTTTAGGGCCATATAGCTCCTACAATGAGCAGTTCTTC
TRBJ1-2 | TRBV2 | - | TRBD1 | CASTLGQGIGYTF | TGTGCCAGCACCTTGGGACAGGGTATAGGCTACACCTTC
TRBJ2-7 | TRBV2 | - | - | CASSASRIEQYF | TGTGCCAGCAGCGCGAGCCGCATCGAGCAGTACTTC
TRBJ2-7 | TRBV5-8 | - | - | CASSPGTLNYEQYF | TGTGCCAGCAGCCCCGGGACTCTTAACTACGAGCAGTACTTC
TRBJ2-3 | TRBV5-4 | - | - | CASSPRGRTDTQYF | TGTGCCAGCAGCCCGAGAGGTCGCACAGATACGCAGTATTTT
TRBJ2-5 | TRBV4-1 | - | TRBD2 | CASSQETSGAWETQYF | TGCGCCAGCAGCCAAGAAACTAGCGGGGCCTGGGAGACCCAGTACTTC
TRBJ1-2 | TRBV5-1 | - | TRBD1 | CASSLEGQTYGYTF | TGCGCCAGCAGCTTGGAGGGACAGACCTATGGCTACACCTTC
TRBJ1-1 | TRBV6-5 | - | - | CASSYDSNTEAFF | TGTGCCAGCAGTTACGACTCGAACACTGAAGCTTTCTTT
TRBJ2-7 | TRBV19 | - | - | CASSGGDTRLEQYF | TGTGCCAGTAGTGGTGGGGACACCCGTTTGGAGCAGTACTTC
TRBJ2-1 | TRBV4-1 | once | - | CASSQTRGYYNEQFF | TGCGCCAGCAGCCAAACTAGAGGGTACTACAATGAGCAGTTCTTC
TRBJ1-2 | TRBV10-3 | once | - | CAISDGGGPYGYTF | TGTGCCATCAGTGATGGGGGGGGCCCCTATGGCTACACCTTC
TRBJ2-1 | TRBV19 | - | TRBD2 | CASRGTSGSYTSYNEQFF | TGTGCCAGTAGGGGGACTAGCGGGAGTTATACGTCCTACAATGAGCAGTTCTTC
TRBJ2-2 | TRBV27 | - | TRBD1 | CASSWTGGTGELFF | TGTGCCAGCAGTTGGACAGGGGGCACCGGGGAGCTGTTTTTT
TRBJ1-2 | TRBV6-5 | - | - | CASSYSAGINYGYTF | TGTGCCAGCAGTTACTCGGCAGGGATTAACTATGGCTACACCTTC
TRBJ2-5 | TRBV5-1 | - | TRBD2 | CASSLSSLAGVQETQYF | TGCGCCAGCAGCTTGAGTTCACTAGCGGGGGTCCAAGAGACCCAGTACTTC
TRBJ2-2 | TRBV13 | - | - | CASSNYLGELFF | TGTGCCAGCAGCAACTACCTCGGGGAGCTGTTTTTT
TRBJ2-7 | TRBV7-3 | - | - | CASSLAGNFNYEQYF | TGTGCCAGCAGCTTGGCAGGGAACTTTAACTACGAGCAGTACTTC
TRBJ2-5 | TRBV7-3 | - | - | CASSSGHQETQYF | TGTGCCAGCAGCTCCGGACATCAAGAGACCCAGTACTTC
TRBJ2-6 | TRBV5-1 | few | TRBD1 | CASTIPMGQGASGANVLTF | TGCGCCAGCACCATACCCATGGGGCAGGGGGCATCTGGGGCCAACGTCCTGACTTTC